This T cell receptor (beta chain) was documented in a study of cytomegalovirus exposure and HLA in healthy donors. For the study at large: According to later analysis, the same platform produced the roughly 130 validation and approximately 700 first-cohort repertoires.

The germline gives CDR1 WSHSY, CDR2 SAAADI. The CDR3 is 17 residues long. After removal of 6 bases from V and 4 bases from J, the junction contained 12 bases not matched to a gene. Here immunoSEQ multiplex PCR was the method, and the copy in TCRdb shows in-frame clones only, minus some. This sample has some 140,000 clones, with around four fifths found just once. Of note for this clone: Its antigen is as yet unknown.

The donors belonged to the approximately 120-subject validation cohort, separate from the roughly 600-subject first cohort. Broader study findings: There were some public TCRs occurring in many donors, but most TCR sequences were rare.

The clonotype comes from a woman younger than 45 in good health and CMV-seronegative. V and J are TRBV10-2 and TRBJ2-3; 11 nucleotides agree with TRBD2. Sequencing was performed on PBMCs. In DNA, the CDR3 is TGCGCCAGCAGCGACCCCGTCTTTAGCGGGGGGGCAGATACGCAGTATTTT. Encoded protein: CASSDPVFSGGADTQYF.